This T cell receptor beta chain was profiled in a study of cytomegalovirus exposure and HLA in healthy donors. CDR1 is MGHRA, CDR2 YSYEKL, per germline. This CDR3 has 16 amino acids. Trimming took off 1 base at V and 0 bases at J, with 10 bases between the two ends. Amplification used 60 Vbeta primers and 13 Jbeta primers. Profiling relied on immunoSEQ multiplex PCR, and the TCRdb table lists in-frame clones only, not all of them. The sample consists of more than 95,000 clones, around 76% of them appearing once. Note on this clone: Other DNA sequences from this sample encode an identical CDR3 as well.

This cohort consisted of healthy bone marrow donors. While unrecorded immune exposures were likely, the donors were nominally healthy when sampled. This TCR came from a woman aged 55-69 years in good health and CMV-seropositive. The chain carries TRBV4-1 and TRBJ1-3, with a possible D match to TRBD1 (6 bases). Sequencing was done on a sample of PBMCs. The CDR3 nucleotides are TGCGCCAGCAGCCAAGGCAGGGGCTACTCTGGAAACACCATATATTTT. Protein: CASSQGRGYSGNTIYF.